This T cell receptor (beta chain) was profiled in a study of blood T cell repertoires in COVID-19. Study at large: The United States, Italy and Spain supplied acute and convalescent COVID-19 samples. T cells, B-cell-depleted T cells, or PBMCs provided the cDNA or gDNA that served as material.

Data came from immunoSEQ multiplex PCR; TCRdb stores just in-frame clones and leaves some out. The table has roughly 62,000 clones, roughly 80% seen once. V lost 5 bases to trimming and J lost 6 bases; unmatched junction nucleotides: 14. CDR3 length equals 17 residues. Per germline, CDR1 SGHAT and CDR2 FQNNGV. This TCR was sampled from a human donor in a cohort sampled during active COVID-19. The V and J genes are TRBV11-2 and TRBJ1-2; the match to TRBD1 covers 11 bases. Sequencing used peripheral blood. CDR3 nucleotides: TGTGCCAGCAGCCCTGGACAGGGGGCTAAGGGCCTCCATGGCTACACCTTC. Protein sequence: CASSPGQGAKGLHGYTF.